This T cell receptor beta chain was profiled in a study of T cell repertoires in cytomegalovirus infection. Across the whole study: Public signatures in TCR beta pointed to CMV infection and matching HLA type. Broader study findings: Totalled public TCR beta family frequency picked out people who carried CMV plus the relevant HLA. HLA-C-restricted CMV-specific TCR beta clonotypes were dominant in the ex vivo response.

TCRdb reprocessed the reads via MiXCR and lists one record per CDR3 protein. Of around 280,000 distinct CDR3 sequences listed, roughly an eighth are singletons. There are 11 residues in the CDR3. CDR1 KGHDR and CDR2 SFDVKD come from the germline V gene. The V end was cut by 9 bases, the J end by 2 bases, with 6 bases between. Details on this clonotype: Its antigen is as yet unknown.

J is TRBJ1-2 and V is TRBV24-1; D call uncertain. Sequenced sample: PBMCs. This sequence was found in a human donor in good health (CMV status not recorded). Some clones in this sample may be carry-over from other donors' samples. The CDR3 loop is CATGGNYGYTF. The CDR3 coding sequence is TGTGCCACCGGAGGGAACTATGGCTACACCTTC.